Only a few counts were recorded for the clone carrying this T cell receptor (beta chain). Its antigen is not known. The data are from a study of T cell repertoires in cytomegalovirus infection. Looking at the study overall: Shared public TCR beta signatures pointed to both CMV infection and a matching HLA type.

The CDR3 runs to 15 residues. V shed 8 bases and J 0 bases; nucleotides not matched to a gene: 6. Per the germline V gene, CDR1 is MNHNY and CDR2 is SVGAGI (reference sequence). Notes on the study in general: HLA-C-restricted CMV-specific TCR beta clonotypes prevailed in the ex vivo response. Of the TCR beta families, the public ones yielded a cumulative frequency that identified carriers of CMV plus the relevant HLA.

TCRdb analysed the reads with MiXCR anew, one entry per CDR3 protein. The data show 700,000 to 850,000 distinct CDR3 sequences, with approximately 32% seen just once and about an eighth held by the top ten. V and J are TRBV6-6 and TRBJ1-4; 7 nucleotides agree with TRBD1. This specimen was cultured CD8+ T cells from PBMCs, taken from culture after CMV antigen stimulation. This TCR derives from a human donor in good health (CMV status not recorded). Some clones in this sample may be carry-over from other donors' samples. The DNA of the CDR3 is TGTGCCAGCCTAACTACAGGGGCAACTAATGAAAAACTGTTTTTT. The encoded protein is CASLTTGATNEKLFF.